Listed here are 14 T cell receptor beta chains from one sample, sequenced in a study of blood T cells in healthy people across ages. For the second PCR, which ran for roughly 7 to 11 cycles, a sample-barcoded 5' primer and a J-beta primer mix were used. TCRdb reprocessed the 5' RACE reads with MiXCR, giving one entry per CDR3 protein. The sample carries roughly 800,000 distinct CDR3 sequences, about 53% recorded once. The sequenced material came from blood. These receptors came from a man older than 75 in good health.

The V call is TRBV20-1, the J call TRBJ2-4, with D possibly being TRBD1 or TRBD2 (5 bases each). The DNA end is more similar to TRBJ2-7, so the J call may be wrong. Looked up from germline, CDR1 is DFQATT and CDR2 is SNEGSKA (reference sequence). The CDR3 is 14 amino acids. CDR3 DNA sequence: TGCAGTGCTAGCGGGGCGGGTGGCTCCTACGAGCAGTACTTC. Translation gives CSASGAGGSYEQYF.

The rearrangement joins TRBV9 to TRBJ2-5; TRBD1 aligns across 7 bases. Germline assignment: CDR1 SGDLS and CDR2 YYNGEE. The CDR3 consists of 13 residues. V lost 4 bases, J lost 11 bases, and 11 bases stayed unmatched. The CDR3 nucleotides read TGTGCCAGCAGCCCCAGGGGGTTGGATGAGCAGTACTTC. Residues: CASSPRGLDEQYF.

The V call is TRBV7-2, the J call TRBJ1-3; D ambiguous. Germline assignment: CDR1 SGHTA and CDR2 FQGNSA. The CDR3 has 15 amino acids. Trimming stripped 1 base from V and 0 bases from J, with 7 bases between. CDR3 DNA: TGTGCCAGCAGCTTAGATTGGGGCTCTGGAAACACCATATATTTT. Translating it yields CASSLDWGSGNTIYF.

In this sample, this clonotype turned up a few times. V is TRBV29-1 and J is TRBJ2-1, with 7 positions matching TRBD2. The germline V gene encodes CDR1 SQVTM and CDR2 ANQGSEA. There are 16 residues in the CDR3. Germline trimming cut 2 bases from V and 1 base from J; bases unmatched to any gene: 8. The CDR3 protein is CSVEPGRTQSYNEQFF. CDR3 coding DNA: TGCAGCGTTGAACCCGGGAGGACCCAATCCTACAATGAGCAGTTCTTC.

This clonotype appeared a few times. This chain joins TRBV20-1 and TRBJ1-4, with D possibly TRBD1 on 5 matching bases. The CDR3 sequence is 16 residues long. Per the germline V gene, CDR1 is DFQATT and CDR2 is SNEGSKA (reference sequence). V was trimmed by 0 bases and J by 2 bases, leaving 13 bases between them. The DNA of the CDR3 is TGCAGTGCTAGAGATCCGCAGGGATTTACTAATGAAAAACTGTTTTTT. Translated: CSARDPQGFTNEKLFF.

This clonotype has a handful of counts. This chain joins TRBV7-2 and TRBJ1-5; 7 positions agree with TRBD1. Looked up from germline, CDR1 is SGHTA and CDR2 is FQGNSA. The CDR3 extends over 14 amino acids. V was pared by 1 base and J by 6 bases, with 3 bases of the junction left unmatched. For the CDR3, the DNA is TGTGCCAGCAGCTTAGACAGGGGACTTCAGCCCCAGCATTTT. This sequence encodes CASSLDRGLQPQHF.

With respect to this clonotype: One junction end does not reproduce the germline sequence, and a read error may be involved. The CDR3 loop reads CVSRPSLTGLTYEQYF. The CDR3 nucleotides read TGCGTCAGCAGGCCTTCCTTGACAGGGCTAACATACGAGCAGTACTTC. The chain is built from TRBV4-1 and TRBJ2-7, with 7 bases identical to TRBD1. This CDR3 contains 16 residues. Germline V CDR1 and CDR2: MGHRA, YSYEKL.

CDR3 in DNA: TGCGCCAGCAGCTGGATGGGGATTGAGACCCAGTACTTC. Translated: CASSWMGIETQYF. The chain links TRBV5-1 to TRBJ2-5; D not certain. The germline CDR1 and CDR2 sequences are SGHRS and YFSETQ. This CDR3 comprises 13 residues. V was trimmed by 3 bases and J by 5 bases, leaving 11 bases between them.

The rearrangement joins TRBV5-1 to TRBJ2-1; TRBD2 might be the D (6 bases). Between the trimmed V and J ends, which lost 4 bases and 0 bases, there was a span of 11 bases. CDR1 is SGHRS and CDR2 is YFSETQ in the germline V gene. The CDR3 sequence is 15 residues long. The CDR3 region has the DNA TGCGCCAGCAGCCACGGGACTTCCTCCTACAATGAGCAGTTCTTC. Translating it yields CASSHGTSSYNEQFF.

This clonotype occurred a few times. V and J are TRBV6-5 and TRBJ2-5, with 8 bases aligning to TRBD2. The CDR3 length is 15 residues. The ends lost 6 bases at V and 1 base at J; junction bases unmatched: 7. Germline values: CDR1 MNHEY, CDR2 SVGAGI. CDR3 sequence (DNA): TGTGCCAGCAGCCGCATACTAGCGGCCCAAGAGACCCAGTACTTC. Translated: CASSRILAAQETQYF.

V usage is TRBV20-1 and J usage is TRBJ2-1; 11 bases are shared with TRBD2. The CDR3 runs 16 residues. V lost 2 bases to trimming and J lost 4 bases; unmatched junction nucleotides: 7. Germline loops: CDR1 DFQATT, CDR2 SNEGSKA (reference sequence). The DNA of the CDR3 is TGCAGTGCTAGATCGCCTAGCGGGAGGACGTACAATGAGCAGTTCTTC. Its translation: CSARSPSGRTYNEQFF.

The CDR3 DNA sequence: TGTGCCAGCAGTTTATCGCAAGGAGGCACAGATACGCAGTATTTT. This sequence encodes CASSLSQGGTDTQYF. This chain joins TRBV27 and TRBJ2-3; D unclear. CDR3 length: 15 residues. Trimming took off 0 bases at V and 1 base at J, with 8 bases between the two ends. From germline, CDR1 is MNHEY and CDR2 SMNVEV (reference sequence).

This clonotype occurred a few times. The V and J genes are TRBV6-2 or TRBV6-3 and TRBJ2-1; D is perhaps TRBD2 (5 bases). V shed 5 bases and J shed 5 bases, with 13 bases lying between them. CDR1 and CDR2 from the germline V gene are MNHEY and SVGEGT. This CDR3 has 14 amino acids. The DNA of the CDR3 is TGTGCCAGCAGTACCTCCCGGCGGGACAATGAGCAGTTCTTC. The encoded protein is CASSTSRRDNEQFF.

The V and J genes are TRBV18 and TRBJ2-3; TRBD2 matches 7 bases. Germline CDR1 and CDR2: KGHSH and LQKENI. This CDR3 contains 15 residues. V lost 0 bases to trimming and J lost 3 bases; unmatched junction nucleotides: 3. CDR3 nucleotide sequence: TGTGCCAGCTCACCACCCGGGGGGACTACAGATACGCAGTATTTT. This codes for CASSPPGGTTDTQYF.